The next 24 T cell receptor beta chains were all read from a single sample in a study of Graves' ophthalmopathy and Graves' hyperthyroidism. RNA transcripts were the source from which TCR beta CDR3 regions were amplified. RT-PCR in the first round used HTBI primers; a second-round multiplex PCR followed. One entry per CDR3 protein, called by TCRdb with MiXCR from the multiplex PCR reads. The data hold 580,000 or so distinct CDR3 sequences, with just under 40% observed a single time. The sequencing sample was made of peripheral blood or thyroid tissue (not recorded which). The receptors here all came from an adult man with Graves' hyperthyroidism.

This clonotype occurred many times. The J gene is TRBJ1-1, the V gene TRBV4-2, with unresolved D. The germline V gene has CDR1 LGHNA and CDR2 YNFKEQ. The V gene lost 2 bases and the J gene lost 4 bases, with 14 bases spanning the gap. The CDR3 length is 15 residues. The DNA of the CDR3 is TGTGCCAGCAGCCAACTCCGGGGTGGGTCCACTGAAGCTTTCTTT. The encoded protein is CASSQLRGGSTEAFF.

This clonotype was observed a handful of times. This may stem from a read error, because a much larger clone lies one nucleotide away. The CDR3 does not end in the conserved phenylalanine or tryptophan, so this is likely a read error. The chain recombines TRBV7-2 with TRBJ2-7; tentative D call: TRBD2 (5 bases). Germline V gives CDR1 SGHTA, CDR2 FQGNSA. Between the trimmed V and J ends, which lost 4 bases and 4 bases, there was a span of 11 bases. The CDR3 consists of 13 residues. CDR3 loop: CASSSRPGYEQYL. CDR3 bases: TGTGCCAGCAGCTCTCGACCGGGGTACGAGCAGTACCTC.

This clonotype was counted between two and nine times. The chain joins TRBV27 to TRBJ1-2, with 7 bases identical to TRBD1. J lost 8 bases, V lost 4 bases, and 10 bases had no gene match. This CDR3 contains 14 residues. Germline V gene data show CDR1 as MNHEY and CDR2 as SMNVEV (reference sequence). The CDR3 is CASSSRQGHFGYTF. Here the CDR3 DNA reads TGTGCCAGCAGTTCGAGACAGGGACACTTCGGCTACACCTTC.

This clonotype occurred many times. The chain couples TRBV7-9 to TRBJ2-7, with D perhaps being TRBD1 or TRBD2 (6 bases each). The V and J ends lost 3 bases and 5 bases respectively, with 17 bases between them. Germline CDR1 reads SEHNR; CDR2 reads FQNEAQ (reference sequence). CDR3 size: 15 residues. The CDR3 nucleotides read TGTGCCAGCAGCTTGCTATTCCGGGGGCGGCACGAGCAGTACTTC. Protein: CASSLLFRGRHEQYF.

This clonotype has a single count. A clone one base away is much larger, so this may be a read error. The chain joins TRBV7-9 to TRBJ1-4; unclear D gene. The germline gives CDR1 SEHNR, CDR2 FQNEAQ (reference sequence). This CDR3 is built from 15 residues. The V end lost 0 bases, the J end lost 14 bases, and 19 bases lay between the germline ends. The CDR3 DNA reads TGTGCCAGCAGCTTAGCGCCGGTTCCACAAAGTGGGCTGTTTTTT. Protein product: CASSLAPVPQSGLFF. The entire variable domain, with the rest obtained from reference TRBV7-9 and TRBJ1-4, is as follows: DTGVSQNPRHKITKRGQNVTFRCDPISEHNRLYWYRQTLGQGPEFLTYFQNEAQLEKSRLLSDRFSAERPKGSFSTLEIQRTEQGDSAMYLCASSLAPVPQSGLFFGSGTQLSVL.

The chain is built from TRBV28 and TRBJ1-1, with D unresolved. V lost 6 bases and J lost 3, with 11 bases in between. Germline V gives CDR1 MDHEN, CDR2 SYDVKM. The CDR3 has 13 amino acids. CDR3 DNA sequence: TGTGCCAGCAGCAGAACCTCAGACACTGAAGCTTTCTTT. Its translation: CASSRTSDTEAFF.

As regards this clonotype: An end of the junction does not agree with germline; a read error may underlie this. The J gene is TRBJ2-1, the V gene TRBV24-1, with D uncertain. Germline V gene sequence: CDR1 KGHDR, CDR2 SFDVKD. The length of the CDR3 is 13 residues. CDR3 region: CASSVVANNEQFF. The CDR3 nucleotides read TGCGCCAGCAGTGTTGTAGCAAACAATGAGCAGTTCTTC.

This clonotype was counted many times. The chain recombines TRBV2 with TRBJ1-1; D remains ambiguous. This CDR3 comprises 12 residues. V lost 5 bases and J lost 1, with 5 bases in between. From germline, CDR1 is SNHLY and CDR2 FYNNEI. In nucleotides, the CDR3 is TGTGCCAGCAGTCAGAGGAACACTGAAGCTTTCTTT. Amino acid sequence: CASSQRNTEAFF.

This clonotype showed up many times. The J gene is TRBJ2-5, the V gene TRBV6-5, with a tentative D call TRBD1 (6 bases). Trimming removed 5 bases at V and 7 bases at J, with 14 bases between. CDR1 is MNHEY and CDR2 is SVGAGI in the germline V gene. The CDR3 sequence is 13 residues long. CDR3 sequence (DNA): TGTGCCAGCAGTAAAGGGACACAGCGGACCCAGTACTTC. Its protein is CASSKGTQRTQYF.

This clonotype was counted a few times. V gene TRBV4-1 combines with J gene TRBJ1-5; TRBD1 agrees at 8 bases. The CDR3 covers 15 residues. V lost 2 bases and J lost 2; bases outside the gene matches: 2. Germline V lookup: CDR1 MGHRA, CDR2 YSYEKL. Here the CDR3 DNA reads TGCGCCAGCAGCCAATCCAGGGGGCGCAATCAGCCCCAGCATTTT. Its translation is CASSQSRGRNQPQHF.

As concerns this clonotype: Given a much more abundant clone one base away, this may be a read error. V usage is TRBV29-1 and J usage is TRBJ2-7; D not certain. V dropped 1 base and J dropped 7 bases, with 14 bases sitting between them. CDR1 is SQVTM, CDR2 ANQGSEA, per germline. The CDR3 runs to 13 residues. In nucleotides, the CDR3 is TGCAGCGTTGAAGCTACCACTGGCAATGAGCAGTACTTC. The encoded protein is CSVEATTGNEQYF.

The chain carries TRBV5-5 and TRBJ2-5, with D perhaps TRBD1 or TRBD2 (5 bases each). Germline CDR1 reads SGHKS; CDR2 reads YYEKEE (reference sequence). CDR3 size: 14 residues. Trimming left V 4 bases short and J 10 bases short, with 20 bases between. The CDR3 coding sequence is TGTGCCAGCAGCCCGGGACCCCGCGAAGGTAACCAGTACTTC. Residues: CASSPGPREGNQYF. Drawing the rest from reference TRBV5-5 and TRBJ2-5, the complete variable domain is DAGVTQSPTHLIKTRGQQVTLRCSPISGHKSVSWYQQVLGQGPQFIFQYYEKEERGRGNFPDRFSARQFPNYSSELNVNALLLGDSALYLCASSPGPREGNQYFGPGTRLLVL.

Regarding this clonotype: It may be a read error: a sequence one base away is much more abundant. CDR3 protein: CASSQEGSSGYDYTF. The CDR3 region has the DNA TGCGCCAGCAGCCAAGAAGGCAGTAGCGGCTATGACTACACCTTC. The chain employs TRBV5-1 and TRBJ1-2; D gene uncertain. The CDR3 runs to 15 residues. The germline V gene encodes CDR1 SGHRS and CDR2 YFSETQ.

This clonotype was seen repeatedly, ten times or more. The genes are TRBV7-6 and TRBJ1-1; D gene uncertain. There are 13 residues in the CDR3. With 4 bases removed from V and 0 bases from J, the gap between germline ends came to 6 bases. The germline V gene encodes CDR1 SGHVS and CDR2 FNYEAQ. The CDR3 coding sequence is TGTGCCAGCAGCTCCCGCGTGAACACTGAAGCTTTCTTT. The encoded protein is CASSSRVNTEAFF.

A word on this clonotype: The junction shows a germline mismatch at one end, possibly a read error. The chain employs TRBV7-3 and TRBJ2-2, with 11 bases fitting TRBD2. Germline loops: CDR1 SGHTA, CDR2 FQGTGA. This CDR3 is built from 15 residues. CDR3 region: CASSPGLAGAGELLF. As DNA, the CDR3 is TGTGCCAGCAGCCCCGGACTAGCGGGCGCCGGGGAGCTGCTTTTT.

The CDR3 DNA reads TGTGCCAGCACAGAGAGTAGCGGGGTGAAGGATGAGCAGTACTTC. Encoded protein: CASTESSGVKDEQYF. This chain links TRBV2 with TRBJ2-7, with TRBD2 matching 8 bases. CDR1 and CDR2 from the germline V gene are SNHLY and FYNNEI. The CDR3 extends over 15 amino acids. The J segment lost 7 bases and the V segment lost 7 bases, leaving 15 bases of the junction unmatched.

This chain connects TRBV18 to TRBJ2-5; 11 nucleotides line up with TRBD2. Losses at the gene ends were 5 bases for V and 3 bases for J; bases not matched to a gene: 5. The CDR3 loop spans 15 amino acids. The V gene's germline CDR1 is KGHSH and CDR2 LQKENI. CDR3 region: CASSSSLAGEETQYF. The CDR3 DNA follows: TGTGCCAGCTCATCCTCACTAGCGGGAGAAGAGACCCAGTACTTC.

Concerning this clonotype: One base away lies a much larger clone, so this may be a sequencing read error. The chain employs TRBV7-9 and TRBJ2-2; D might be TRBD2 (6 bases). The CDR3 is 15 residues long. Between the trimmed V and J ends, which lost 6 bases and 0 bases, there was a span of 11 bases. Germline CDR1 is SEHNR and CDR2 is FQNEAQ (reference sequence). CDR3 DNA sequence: TGTGCCAGCAGGGCGGGGAAAACGAACACCGGGGAGCTGTTTTTT. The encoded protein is CASRAGKTNTGELFF.

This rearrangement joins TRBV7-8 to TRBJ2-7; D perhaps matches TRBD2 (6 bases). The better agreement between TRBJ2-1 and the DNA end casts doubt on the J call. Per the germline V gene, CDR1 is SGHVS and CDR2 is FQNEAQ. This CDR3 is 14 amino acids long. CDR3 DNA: TGTGCCAGCAACCGCCGGGGGATCCACAATGAGCAGTTCTTC. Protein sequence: CASNRRGIHNEQFF.

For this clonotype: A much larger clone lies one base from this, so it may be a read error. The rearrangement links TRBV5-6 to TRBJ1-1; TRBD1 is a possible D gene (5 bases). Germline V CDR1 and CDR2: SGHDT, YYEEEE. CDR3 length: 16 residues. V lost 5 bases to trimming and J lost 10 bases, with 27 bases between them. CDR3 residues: CASSWGPGTPPWGAFF. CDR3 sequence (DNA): TGTGCCAGCAGTTGGGGCCCCGGGACCCCACCTTGGGGAGCTTTCTTT.

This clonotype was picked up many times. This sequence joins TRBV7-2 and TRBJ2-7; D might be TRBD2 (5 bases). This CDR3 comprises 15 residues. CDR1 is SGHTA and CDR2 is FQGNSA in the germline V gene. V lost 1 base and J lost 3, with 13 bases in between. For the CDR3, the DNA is TGTGCCAGCAGCTTAGAAGCGGACGGGTACTACGAGCAGTACTTC. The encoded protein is CASSLEADGYYEQYF.

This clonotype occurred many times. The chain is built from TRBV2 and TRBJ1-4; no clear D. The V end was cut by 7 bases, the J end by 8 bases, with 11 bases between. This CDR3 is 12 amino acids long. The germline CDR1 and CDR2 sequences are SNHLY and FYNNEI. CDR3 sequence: CASNDLEEKLFF. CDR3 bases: TGTGCCAGCAATGACTTGGAGGAAAAACTGTTTTTT.

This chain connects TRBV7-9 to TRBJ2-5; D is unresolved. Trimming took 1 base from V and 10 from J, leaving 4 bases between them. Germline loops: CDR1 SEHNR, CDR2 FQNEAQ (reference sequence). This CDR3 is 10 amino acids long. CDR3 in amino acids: CASSLEDQYF. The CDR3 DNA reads TGTGCCAGCAGCTTAGAGGACCAGTACTTC.

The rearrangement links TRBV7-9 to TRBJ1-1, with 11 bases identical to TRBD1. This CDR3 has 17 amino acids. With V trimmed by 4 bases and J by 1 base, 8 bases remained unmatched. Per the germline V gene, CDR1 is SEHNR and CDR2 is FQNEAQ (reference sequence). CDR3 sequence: CASSSWGGTGGNTEAFF. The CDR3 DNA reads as TGTGCCAGCAGCTCGTGGGGAGGGACAGGGGGGAACACTGAAGCTTTCTTT.